This TCR beta chain emerged from a study of blood T cell repertoires in COVID-19. Whole-study context: Researchers got acute and convalescent COVID-19 samples from the United States, Italy and Spain. PBMCs, B-cell-depleted T cells, or T cells provided the cDNA or gDNA that made up the material.

Between the trimmed V and J ends, which lost 1 base and 4 bases, there was a span of 10 bases. The germline gives CDR1 LNHDA, CDR2 SQIVND (reference sequence). This CDR3 contains 14 residues. This clone came up a few times. Source study methods: Nucleated cell number was recorded as an estimate derived from reference gene primer amplification. Some clones are missing from TCRdb's copy, which holds only in-frame ones; the method was immunoSEQ multiplex PCR. The V and J calls and clone size are taken from that table; D and trimming were inferred from the DNA. The sample yields some 63,000 clones, almost 85% seen once.

Specimen: peripheral blood. The sequence was obtained from a human donor in a cohort sampled during active COVID-19. The rearrangement uses TRBV19 and TRBJ1-1, with D uncertain. CDR3: CASSIGAASTEAFF. As DNA, the CDR3 is TGTGCCAGTAGTATAGGGGCTGCTTCCACTGAAGCTTTCTTT.